These 4 T cell receptor beta chains originate from one sample sequenced in a study of blood T cell repertoires in COVID-19. Only in-frame clones appear in the TCRdb table, and some are missing; sequencing was by immunoSEQ multiplex PCR. The sample yields roughly 250,000 clones, around 82% seen once. The specimen sequenced was peripheral blood. The origin of the receptors is a woman older than 75 with active or convalescent COVID-19.

There are a few counts of this clone. This rearrangement joins TRBV3-1 (or the pseudogene TRBV3-2) to TRBJ1-5, with D possibly TRBD1 on 5 matching bases. This CDR3 contains 14 residues. With 3 bases removed from V and 0 bases from J, the gap between germline ends came to 6 bases. Germline assignment: CDR1 LGHDT and CDR2 YNNKEL (reference sequence). Here the CDR3 DNA reads TGTGCCAGCAGCCACAGGGATAGCAATCAGCCCCAGCATTTT. Translation gives CASSHRDSNQPQHF.

CDR3 protein: CASSLYRGGNTEAFF. In nucleotides, the CDR3 is TGTGCCAGCAGCCTGTACAGGGGTGGGAACACTGAAGCTTTCTTT. This chain uses TRBV27 with TRBJ1-1; 7 bases agree with TRBD1. Losses at the gene ends were 6 bases for V and 1 base for J; bases not matched to a gene: 8. Germline V gene data show CDR1 as MNHEY and CDR2 as SMNVEV (reference sequence). The CDR3 length is 15 residues.

The chain joins TRBV6-1 to TRBJ2-2, with 8 bases lining up with TRBD2. The CDR3 is made up of 14 amino acids. V gave up 2 bases and J gave up 6 bases; unmatched junction bases: 2. The germline CDR1 and CDR2 sequences are MNHNS and SASEGT. The CDR3 coding sequence is TGTGCCAGCAGTGAAAGCGGGAGTTCCGGGGAGCTGTTTTTT. Its protein is CASSESGSSGELFF.

The chain joins TRBV19 to TRBJ1-6; D unclear. From germline, CDR1 is LNHDA and CDR2 SQIVND (reference sequence). Between the trimmed V and J ends, which lost 3 bases and 9 bases, there was a span of 12 bases. CDR3 length equals 14 residues. The CDR3 is CASSIGQSSSPLHF. The CDR3 coding sequence is TGTGCCAGTAGTATTGGGCAGTCAAGTTCACCCCTCCACTTT.